Following are 18 T cell receptor beta chains from one sample sequenced in a study of shared clonotypes between healthy human individuals. The repertoire was sequenced with immunoSEQ multiplex PCR; TCRdb's copy has only in-frame clones and lacks some. There are around 700,000 clones in the sample; about two thirds occur only once, and less than 2% lies in the top ten. The sequencing input was memory CD4+ T cells sorted from blood. Subset defined: CD45RA-negative fraction. The origin of the receptors is a woman aged 30 to 39 in good health.

This chain links TRBV7-8 with TRBJ1-4; tentative D call: TRBD1 (6 bases). Germline CDR1 is SGHVS and CDR2 is FQNEAQ. V dropped 5 bases and J dropped 7 bases, with 17 bases sitting between them. The CDR3 spans 15 residues. CDR3 sequence reads: CASSQGRGVPEKLFF. CDR3 bases: TGTGCCAGCAGCCAGGGGCGCGGGGTCCCTGAAAAACTGTTTTTT.

The chain joins TRBV7-2 to TRBJ2-5, with D possibly TRBD2 on 7 matching bases. V was cut by 5 bases and J by 5 bases, with 15 bases left in between. Per germline, CDR1 SGHTA and CDR2 FQGNSA. This CDR3 has 14 amino acids. CDR3 residues: CASSPGGGRETQYF. Written as DNA, the CDR3 is TGTGCCAGCAGCCCTGGCGGGGGCCGGGAGACCCAGTACTTC.

The chain couples TRBV27 to TRBJ2-2, with 8 bases aligning to TRBD1. Trimming cost V 4 bases and J 4 bases; bases outside gene matches: 2. The CDR3 sequence is 14 residues long. Per the germline V gene, CDR1 is MNHEY and CDR2 is SMNVEV (reference sequence). The CDR3 sequence is CASSSDRGTGELFF. CDR3 nucleotides: TGTGCCAGCAGTTCTGACAGGGGCACCGGGGAGCTGTTTTTT.

V and J are TRBV2 and TRBJ1-1; D is possibly TRBD1 (6 bases). V was pared by 0 bases and J by 2 bases, with 19 bases between. CDR1 and CDR2 (germline): SNHLY, FYNNEI. The CDR3 extends over 18 amino acids. CDR3 nucleotide sequence: TGTGCCAGCAGTGAAGCATCGAACCCTGGGACACTCAACACTGAAGCTTTCTTT. This sequence encodes CASSEASNPGTLNTEAFF.

Notes on this clone: The sample has other DNA sequences that encode this CDR3 too. The chain uses TRBV7-8 and TRBJ1-2; tentative D call: TRBD1 (5 bases). The germline gives CDR1 SGHVS, CDR2 FQNEAQ. Trimming left V 3 bases short and J 2 bases short, with 10 bases between. The CDR3 has 14 amino acids. The CDR3 DNA is TGTGCCAGCAGCTTTAGTGGGGGGAACTATGGCTACACCTTC. Protein: CASSFSGGNYGYTF. Filled out from reference TRBV7-8 and TRBJ1-2, the complete variable domain reads GAGVSQSPRYKVAKRGQDVALRCDPISGHVSLFWYQQALGQGPEFLTYFQNEAQLDKSGLPSDRFFAERPEGSVSTLKIQRTQQEDSAVYLCASSFSGGNYGYTFGSGTRLTVV.

The chain employs TRBV4-1 and TRBJ2-1; 12 nucleotides line up with TRBD2. With V trimmed by 0 bases and J by 9 bases, 12 bases remained unmatched. Germline CDR1 is MGHRA and CDR2 is YSYEKL. The CDR3 length is 18 residues. The CDR3 loop reads CASSQEASGRAVRGEQFF. CDR3 bases: TGCGCCAGCAGCCAAGAAGCTAGCGGGAGGGCCGTTCGTGGTGAGCAGTTCTTC.

Worth noting for this clone: This may stem from a read error, because a much larger clone lies one nucleotide away. This sample includes further DNA sequences coding for the same CDR3. The chain uses TRBV7-6 and TRBJ1-1; D is unclear. The CDR3 spans 13 residues. Deletions cut 4 bases from V and 3 bases from J, with 9 bases between. The germline CDR1 and CDR2 sequences are SGHVS and FNYEAQ. CDR3 DNA: TGTGCCAGCAGCTCTCAGCGGGACACTGAAGCTTTCTTT. It translates to CASSSQRDTEAFF.

The V call is TRBV5-1, the J call TRBJ2-5; D may match TRBD1 or TRBD2 (5 bases each). The CDR3 length is 15 residues. Germline CDR1 is SGHRS and CDR2 is YFSETQ. The ends were cut back, 0 bases at V and 1 base at J, with 10 bases in the middle. CDR3 DNA sequence: TGCGCCAGCAGCTTGGTCGGGGCCCTCCAAGAGACCCAGTACTTC. This encodes CASSLVGALQETQYF.

V gene TRBV29-1 combines with J gene TRBJ2-7; tentatively, D is TRBD2 (6 bases). The CDR3 runs 12 residues. Germline V lookup: CDR1 SQVTM, CDR2 ANQGSEA. V gave up 6 bases and J gave up 7 bases, with 16 bases separating them. The CDR3 DNA sequence: TGCAGCGTCCGCAGGGACTTGGGGGAGCAGTACTTC. Protein product: CSVRRDLGEQYF.

The rearrangement joins TRBV14 to TRBJ1-1, with a possible D match to TRBD1 (5 bases). Germline V gives CDR1 SGHDN, CDR2 FVKESK. V was shortened by 4 bases and J by 4 bases, with 10 bases between the two germline ends. The CDR3 covers 13 residues. This chain's CDR3 is CASSLTQGTEAFF. Here the CDR3 DNA reads TGTGCCAGCAGCCTAACGCAGGGCACTGAAGCTTTCTTT.

The chain combines TRBV10-3 with TRBJ2-7; 8 nucleotides agree with TRBD1. The length of the CDR3 is 13 residues. The junction had 8 bases not matched to a gene; V was cut back by 10 bases and J by 3 bases. Germline CDR1 and CDR2: ENHRY and SYGVKD. The CDR3 bases are TGTGCCACCGAAACAGGGGGAGACTACGAGCAGTACTTC. It is translated as CATETGGDYEQYF.

The J gene is TRBJ2-7, the V gene TRBV5-4; D perhaps matches TRBD2 (6 bases). CDR1 is SGHNT and CDR2 is YYREEE in the germline V gene (reference sequence). V lost 4 bases and J lost 1, with 12 bases in between. The CDR3 consists of 14 residues. This CDR3 is CASSGRDLSYEQYF. The CDR3 region has the DNA TGTGCCAGCAGCGGCCGGGACTTATCCTACGAGCAGTACTTC.

The chain recombines TRBV6-5 with TRBJ1-1; D might be TRBD1 (6 bases). V dropped 4 bases and J dropped 4 bases, with 13 bases sitting between them. This CDR3 spans 14 amino acids. Germline V gives CDR1 MNHEY, CDR2 SVGAGI. DNA of the CDR3: TGTGCCAGCAGTTCACCTCGGGACACCACTGAAGCTTTCTTT. The encoded protein is CASSSPRDTTEAFF.

Only one count was recorded for this clone. Other DNA sequences of this sample code for an identical CDR3. CDR3 DNA sequence: TGTGCCAGCAGCGTAGGTTCTAGCGGGAACACCGGGGAGCTGTTTTTT. This encodes CASSVGSSGNTGELFF. V usage is TRBV9 and J usage is TRBJ2-2; 7 bases fit TRBD2. V shed 0 bases, J shed 1 base, and the junction held 3 bases outside the gene matches. The CDR3 has 16 residues. Germline loops: CDR1 SGDLS, CDR2 YYNGEE.

J is TRBJ2-3 and V is TRBV18; D gene unclear. CDR3 length equals 13 residues. Germline V gene lookup returns CDR1 KGHSH and CDR2 LQKENI. Trimming shortened V by 3 bases and J by 4 bases, and 8 bases separated the two germline ends. The CDR3, as DNA: TGTGCCAGCTCACCCACTCCCCCAGATACGCAGTATTTT. Encoded protein: CASSPTPPDTQYF.

This clone was seen repeatedly, ten times or more. This chain joins TRBV11-2 and TRBJ2-1; 7 bases agree with TRBD1. V trimming: 5 bases; J trimming: 5 bases; junction bases outside the gene matches: 6. The CDR3 covers 14 residues. Germline V gives CDR1 SGHAT, CDR2 FQNNGV. CDR3 amino acids: CASSDNRGDNEQFF. The CDR3 DNA is TGTGCCAGCAGCGACAACAGGGGCGACAATGAGCAGTTCTTC.

The rearrangement links TRBV15 to TRBJ2-1; 11 positions match TRBD1. The length of the CDR3 is 15 residues. V shed 7 bases and J 7 bases; nucleotides not matched to a gene: 9. Germline assignment: CDR1 LNHNV and CDR2 YYDKDF (reference sequence). CDR3 loop: CATNTGTGGMNEQFF. CDR3 DNA: TGTGCCACCAACACCGGGACAGGGGGAATGAATGAGCAGTTCTTC.

The genes are TRBV15 and TRBJ1-4, with D possibly matching TRBD1 (6 bases). CDR3 length: 16 residues. Trimming took off 0 bases at V and 6 bases at J, with 14 bases between the two ends. Germline assignment: CDR1 LNHNV and CDR2 YYDKDF (reference sequence). The CDR3 is CATSRDLGGPDEKLFF. The DNA of the CDR3 is TGTGCCACCAGCAGAGATCTGGGGGGGCCAGATGAAAAACTGTTTTTT. Supplemented by reference TRBV15 and TRBJ1-4, the full variable domain reads DAMVIQNPRYQVTQFGKPVTLSCSQTLNHNVMYWYQQKSSQAPKLLFHYYDKDFNNEADTPDNFQSRRPNTSFCFLDIRSPGLGDTAMYLCATSRDLGGPDEKLFFGSGTQLSVL.